This TCR beta chain was profiled in a study of blood T cell repertoires in COVID-19 (TCRdb year 2020). Looking at the study overall: The collaborator samples originated in the United States, Italy and Spain and spanned the acute and convalescent phases of COVID-19. A freely available public database, intended as a resource for researchers studying the immune response to SARS-CoV-2, is where the repertoires were released. Where HLA class I and class II types were available, the types were taken from metadata supplied by the sample provider, not from assay-based typing. Nearly every sample came with metadata listing a de-identified subject ID, COVID-19 status, age in years and sex. The samples were drawn from the first 160 participants of the ongoing ImmuneRACE study and from some 1,300 subjects provided by 6 global collaborators. The dataset comprised deeply sampled blood TCRbeta repertoires from subjects exposed to, actively infected with, or recovered from COVID-19. The prospective study material was composed of cDNA or gDNA derived from T cells, B-cell-depleted T cells, or PBMCs. Study-wide conclusions, independent of this receptor: The quantity of clinical and demographic metadata differed by source and by participant and was supplied without curation.

TCRbeta CDR3 regions were amplified from genomic DNA by means of the immunoSEQ Assay, a bias-controlled multiplex PCR. In the paper's pipeline: Nucleated cell counts per sample were estimated from amplification of reference gene primers within the assay. Sequence reads were collapsed and filtered to measure the absolute abundance of every unique TCRbeta CDR3 rearrangement. Productive Simpson clonality was computed per sample as the square root of Simpson's diversity index over productive rearrangements. The source is immuneACCESS, and TCRdb retained only in-frame sequences with V and J called. Part of the clones is not carried over; for the studies checked, unresolved V genes explain less than half of this, and the remainder is unexplained. V, J and clone size were drawn from that table, and D and trimming were deduced from the DNA. In this sample the table shows a few hundred thousand clones, 85% to 90% of which occur a single time. The ten most abundant clones make up about 1.2% of the sample.

CDR1 and CDR2 are read off the germline V gene as MDHEN and SYDVKM. V loses 10 bases at its end and J loses 4 bases; junction bases beyond the gene matches: 12. From the cysteine through the phenylalanine, the CDR3 covers 14 amino acids. The retained sequence is limited to the CDR3, 42 bases, with the frame set at the first base. In the prospective study, participants were about 18 to 100 years old, resided in fewer than 25 geographic areas of the United States, and were enrolled through a virtual design. In the prospective study, cohorts were assigned on the basis of participant-reported clinical history obtained from a screening survey and a study questionnaire. ImmuneRACE Cohort 3 recovered participants were defined by two consecutive negative NP/OP PCR tests, healthcare professional clearance, or symptom resolution. Each participant in the prospective study had whole blood, serum and a nasopharyngeal or oropharyngeal swab collected by mobile phlebotomists. Over a roughly two-month period, participants in the prospective study had the option of providing additional blood draws and questionnaires. Prospective study blood samples were shipped either frozen or at room temperature before DNA extraction.

This clone was counted only a few times. Its antigen is not yet known. No quality values exist for individual bases; no much larger clone is one base distant. This sequence was found in a young man who had recovered from COVID-19. The sample consisted of PBMCs or T cells enriched from blood (not recorded which). The V gene is TRBV28 and the J gene is TRBJ1-2, with TRBD1 matching 7 junction bases. The nucleotides read TGTGCCACTCTGTACAGGGACAGAGGCTATGGCTACACCTTC. This codes for CATLYRDRGYGYTF.